The source of this T cell receptor (beta chain) is a study of OX40 agonist ivuxolimab in advanced cancers. General observations from the study: Clones of CD4+ and CD8+ blood T cells grew by week 6 at doses of 0.1 to 3.0 mg/kg.

Clones were sequenced by immunoSEQ multiplex PCR, and TCRdb holds only the in-frame ones, with some missing. Altogether some 99,000 clones are present, roughly 85% being singletons, with the ten largest covering under 0.55%. The germline V gene encodes CDR1 SSHAT and CDR2 FNYEAQ (reference sequence). The CDR3 length is 13 residues. V lost 3 bases to trimming and J lost 4 bases, with 9 bases between them. As for this clone: Its antigen is not known.

Sequencing was performed on CD4+ or CD8+ T cells sorted from blood, taken in a trial of the OX40 agonist ivuxolimab. The TCR was taken from an adult with an advanced solid tumor such as melanoma, head and neck, liver or kidney cancer. The genes are TRBV7-7 and TRBJ2-5, with D perhaps assigned TRBD1 or TRBD2 (6 bases each). CDR3 in DNA: TGTGCCAGCAGCTTCGGGGGCCGAGAGACCCAGTACTTC. This translates into CASSFGGRETQYF.